The subject of this entry is one T cell receptor beta chain. Its antigen is not known. Researchers ran the PCR with 60 Vbeta and 13 Jbeta primers. TCRdb's copy holds only in-frame clones and misses some; the assay was immunoSEQ multiplex PCR. The sample shows about 170,000 clones, approximately 84% of them seen only once. The data were obtained in a study of cytomegalovirus exposure and HLA in healthy donors. The study, taken as a whole, reports: A missense DCLRE1C variant was associated with V- and J-gene trimming of TCR beta chains in a later analysis, and an independent cohort replicated the association. The authors listed 150 to 200 TCR beta chains as cytomegalovirus-associated. Diagnosis of cytomegalovirus status made by the classifier reportedly showed high specificity and sensitivity. TCR association rates varied by HLA locus in a later analysis, with DRB1 highest and HLA-C lowest.

Germline V lookup: CDR1 SNHLY, CDR2 FYNNEI. This CDR3 spans 13 amino acids. The V and J ends lost 0 bases and 9 bases, in that order; junction bases with no gene match: 2. V usage is TRBV2 and J usage is TRBJ2-1; 7 bases are shared with TRBD1. The source is a man aged 25-45 years in good health and CMV-seropositive. Material for sequencing was PBMCs. The DNA for the CDR3 is TGTGCCAGCAGTGAAGCAGGGGGCAGTGAGCAGTTCTTC. It translates to CASSEAGGSEQFF.